This T cell receptor (beta chain) appears in the sequencing data of a study of regulatory T cells in long-lasting Graves disease. Stated time point: newly diagnosed GD, antithyroid drugs for less than 3 months. The TCR library used RNA extracted from PBMCs. This clonotype was seen repeatedly, ten times or more. iRepertoire HTBI primers and Arm-PCR of CDR3 regions built TCR beta libraries. MiXCR, applied by TCRdb to the multiplex PCR reads, yields one record per CDR3 protein. The sample has about 430,000 distinct CDR3 sequences; approximately 15% are singletons. Trimming removed 2 bases from V and 2 bases from J; junction bases left unmatched: 14. CDR1 is SNHLY, CDR2 FYNNEI, per germline. CDR3 length: 19 amino acids. This sample was shared with a second study, whose subject was T cells in Graves' hyperthyroidism and ophthalmopathy.

The input for sequencing was peripheral blood mononuclear cells (PBMCs), taken at new diagnosis, from a patient treated with antithyroid drugs. The origin of this receptor is a woman aged 40 to 50 with Graves disease. J is TRBJ2-7 and V is TRBV2; 11 bases line up with TRBD2. The CDR3 DNA reads as TGTGCCAGCAGTGAAATGGCTCCGACTAGCGGGATGGACACCTACGAGCAGTACTTC. It yields the protein CASSEMAPTSGMDTYEQYF.